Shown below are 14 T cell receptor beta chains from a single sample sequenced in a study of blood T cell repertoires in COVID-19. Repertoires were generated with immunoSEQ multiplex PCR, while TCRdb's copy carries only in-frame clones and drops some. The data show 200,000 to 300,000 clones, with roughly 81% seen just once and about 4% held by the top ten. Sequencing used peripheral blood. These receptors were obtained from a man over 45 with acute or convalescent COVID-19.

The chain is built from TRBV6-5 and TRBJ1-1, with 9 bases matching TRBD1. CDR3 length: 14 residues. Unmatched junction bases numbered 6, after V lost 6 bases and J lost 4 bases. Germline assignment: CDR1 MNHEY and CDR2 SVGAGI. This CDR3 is CASRRTGALTEAFF. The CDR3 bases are TGTGCCAGCAGAAGGACAGGGGCCCTCACTGAAGCTTTCTTT.

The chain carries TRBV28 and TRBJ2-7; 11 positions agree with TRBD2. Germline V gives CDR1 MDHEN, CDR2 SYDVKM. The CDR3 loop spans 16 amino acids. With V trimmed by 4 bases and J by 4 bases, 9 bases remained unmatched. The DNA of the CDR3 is TGTGCCAGCAGTTCGGAACTTAGCGGGAGGGCTTACGAGCAGTACTTC. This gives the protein CASSSELSGRAYEQYF.

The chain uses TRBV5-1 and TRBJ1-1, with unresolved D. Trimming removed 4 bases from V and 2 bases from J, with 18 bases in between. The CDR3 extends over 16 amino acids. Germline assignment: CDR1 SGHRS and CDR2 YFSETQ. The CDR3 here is CASSPRAGPRNTEAFF. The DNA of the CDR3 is TGCGCCAGCAGCCCACGAGCGGGTCCCCGAAACACTGAAGCTTTCTTT.

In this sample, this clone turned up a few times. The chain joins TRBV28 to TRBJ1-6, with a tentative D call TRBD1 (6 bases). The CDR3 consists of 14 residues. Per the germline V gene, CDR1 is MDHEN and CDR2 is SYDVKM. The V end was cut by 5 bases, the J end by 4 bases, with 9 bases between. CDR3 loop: CASSQGQYNSPLHF. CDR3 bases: TGTGCCAGCAGTCAAGGACAGTATAATTCACCCCTCCACTTT.

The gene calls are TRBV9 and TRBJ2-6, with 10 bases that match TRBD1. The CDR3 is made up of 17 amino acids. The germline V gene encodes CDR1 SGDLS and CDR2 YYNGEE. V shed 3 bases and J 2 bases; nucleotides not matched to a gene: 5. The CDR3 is CASSAKGQGTGANVLTF. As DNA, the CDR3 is TGTGCCAGCAGCGCGAAGGGACAGGGGACTGGGGCCAACGTCCTGACTTTC.

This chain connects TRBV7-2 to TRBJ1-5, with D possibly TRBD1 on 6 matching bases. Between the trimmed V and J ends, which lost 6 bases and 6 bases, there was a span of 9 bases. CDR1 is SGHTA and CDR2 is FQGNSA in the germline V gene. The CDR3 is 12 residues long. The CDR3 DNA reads TGTGCCAGCAGGCTAGGGGGTCAGCCCCAGCATTTT. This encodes CASRLGGQPQHF.

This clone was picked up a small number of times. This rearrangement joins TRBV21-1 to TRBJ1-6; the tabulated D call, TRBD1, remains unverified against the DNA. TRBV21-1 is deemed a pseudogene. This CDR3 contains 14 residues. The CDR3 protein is CASSKAQGNSPLHF. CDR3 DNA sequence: TGTGCCAGCAGCAAAGCACAGGGGAATTCACCCCTCCACTTT.

CDR3 bases: TGTGCCACCCAGGGAGGGTACTCTGGAAACACCATATATTTT. It translates to CATQGGYSGNTIYF. The chain carries TRBV6-5 and TRBJ1-3; tentative D call: TRBD1 (5 bases). CDR3 length equals 14 residues. V shed 10 bases and J shed 0 bases, with 13 bases lying between them. Germline CDR1 reads MNHEY; CDR2 reads SVGAGI.

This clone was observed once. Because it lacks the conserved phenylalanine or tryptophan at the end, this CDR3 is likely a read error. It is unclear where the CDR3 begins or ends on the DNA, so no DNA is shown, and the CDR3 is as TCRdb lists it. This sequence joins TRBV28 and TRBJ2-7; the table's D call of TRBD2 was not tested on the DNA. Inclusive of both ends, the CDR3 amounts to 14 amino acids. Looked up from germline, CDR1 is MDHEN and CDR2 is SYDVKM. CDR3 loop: CASTLTRLAGALHL.

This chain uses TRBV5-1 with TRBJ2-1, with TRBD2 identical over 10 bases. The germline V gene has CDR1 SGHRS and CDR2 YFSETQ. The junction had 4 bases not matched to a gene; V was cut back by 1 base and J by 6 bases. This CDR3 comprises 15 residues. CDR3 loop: CASSLPAGGVNEQFF. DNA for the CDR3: TGCGCCAGCAGCTTGCCAGCGGGGGGGGTCAATGAGCAGTTCTTC.

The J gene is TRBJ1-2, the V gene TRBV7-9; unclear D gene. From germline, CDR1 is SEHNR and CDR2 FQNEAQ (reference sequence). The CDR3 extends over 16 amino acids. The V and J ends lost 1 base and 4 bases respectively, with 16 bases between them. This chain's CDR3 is CASSLGEGGQLYGYTF. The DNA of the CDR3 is TGTGCCAGCAGCTTAGGGGAAGGAGGCCAACTCTATGGCTACACCTTC.

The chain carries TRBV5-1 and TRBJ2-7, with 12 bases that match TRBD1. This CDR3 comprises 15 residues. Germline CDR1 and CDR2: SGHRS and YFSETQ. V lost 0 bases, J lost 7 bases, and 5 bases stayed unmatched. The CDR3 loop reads CASSLEGDRGQEQYF. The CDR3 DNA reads TGCGCCAGCAGCTTGGAAGGGGACAGGGGGCAAGAGCAGTACTTC.

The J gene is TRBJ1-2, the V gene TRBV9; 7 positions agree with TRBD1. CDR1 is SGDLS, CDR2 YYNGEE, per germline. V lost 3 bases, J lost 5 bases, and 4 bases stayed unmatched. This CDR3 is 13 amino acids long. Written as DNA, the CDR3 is TGTGCCAGCAGCGGTGGGACAGAGTATGGCTACACCTTC. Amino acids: CASSGGTEYGYTF.

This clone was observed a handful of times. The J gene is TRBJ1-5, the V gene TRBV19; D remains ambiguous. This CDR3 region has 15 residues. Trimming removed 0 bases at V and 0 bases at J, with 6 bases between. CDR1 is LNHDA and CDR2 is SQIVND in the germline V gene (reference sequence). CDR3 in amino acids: CASSIDRDSNQPQHF. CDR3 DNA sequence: TGTGCCAGTAGTATAGATCGGGATAGCAATCAGCCCCAGCATTTT.